This T cell receptor (beta chain) was found in a study of shared clonotypes between healthy human individuals. Concerning this clone itself: Its antigen remains unidentified.

The method was immunoSEQ multiplex PCR; TCRdb's version includes in-frame clones alone and lacks a portion of them. The sample holds hundreds of thousands of clones, 90% to 97% seen once. Naive CD8 isolation took CD45RO-negative cells positively selected for CCR7 and excluded terminally differentiated effector memory CD45RA+ cells. The V gene lost 3 bases and the J gene lost 6 bases, with 5 bases spanning the gap. Germline V gives CDR1 PRHDT, CDR2 FYEKMQ (reference sequence). The CDR3 runs 12 residues. Study results and limitations: Generally, naive subsets came out with larger estimated richness than memory subsets.

The chain uses TRBV13 and TRBJ2-2; D unclear. This receptor was identified in a woman younger than 45 in good health. The sample was naive CD8+ T cells sorted from blood. In DNA form, the CDR3 reads TGTGCCAGCAGCTTGGTATCCGGGGAGCTGTTTTTT. Its protein is CASSLVSGELFF. The full variable domain, with the rest looked up from reference TRBV13 and TRBJ2-2, is AAGVIQSPRHLIKEKRETATLKCYPIPRHDTVYWYQQGPGQDPQFLISFYEKMQSDKGSIPDRFSAQQFSDYHSELNMSSLELGDSALYFCASSLVSGELFFGEGSRLTVL.